This T cell receptor beta chain was captured in a study of cytomegalovirus exposure and HLA in healthy donors (dated by TCRdb to the late 2010s). Looking at the study overall: An earlier analysis of more than 550 of the donors reported about 280 Gb of sequence data and 117 million unique TCR beta sequences obtained from around 180 million T cells. Typing coverage varied by locus: roughly 620-630 donors for A, B, C, DRB1 and DQB1; roughly 500 for DQA1; around 610 for DPA1; more than 450 for DPB1. The study profiled the T cell repertoires of hundreds of subjects by immunosequencing and related them to cytomegalovirus serostatus. Five DR-DQ haplotypes were handled as single units for association and clustering, since linkage in the cohort was strong. Donor age, sex, ethnicity and CMV serostatus were compiled together with the repertoire data. To decide whether each TCR beta V gene segment behaved as functional or pseudogenic, an earlier analysis of approximately 600 of the donors relied on high-throughput TCR beta sequencing. Besides the first cohort of roughly 640 subjects, a separate validation cohort made up of roughly 120 different subjects was used. The aim of the study was to test whether cataloging public T cell receptors could identify signatures of past pathogen exposure. An early release that covered roughly 600 HLA-typed donors contained about 300 gigabases of sequencing data and around 85 million unique TCR sequences. The later analysis used no new phenotypic data to find candidate immune exposures, relying instead on TCR beta sequences and their occurrence across donors. In a later genetic analysis, genome-wide SNP genotypes for about three fifths of the roughly 670 donors were used, and that subset was treated as a discovery cohort. In a later analysis, previously published TCR beta repertoires from hundreds of donors were re-analyzed and high-resolution HLA genotyping was added so that TCR occurrence patterns could be studied. High-throughput TCR immunosequencing, statistical association of individual TCRs with disease status, and machine learning were combined to predict cytomegalovirus infection status. Among the roughly 410 genotyped donors, around 81% belonged to the genetic ancestry cluster associated with self-reported Caucasian donors. HLA typing covered class I and class II loci at four-digit resolution. Among some 400 genotyped donors of the cohort, an average of around 250,000 unique TCR beta nucleotide sequences was sequenced per donor, of which 15% to 20% were non-productive. All discovery cohort repertoires had been generated on a single sequencing platform. Results and caveats for the whole study, not just this receptor: A cluster of highly shared sequence variants was judged likely to represent a technical artifact of the sequencing pipeline. Because HLA typing was unavailable for some donors at each locus, only the typed subset was used in association tests. In a later genetic analysis, a missense DCLRE1C variant was associated with V-gene and J-gene trimming of TCR beta chains, and the association was replicated in an independent cohort. Compared with the approximately 600-donor mean, donors in an Asian-associated ancestry cluster had fewer N-insertions in productive TCRs, according to a later genetic analysis. In a later analysis, TCR association rates were found to vary across HLA loci, with the most associated TCRs seen for DRB1 alleles and the fewest for HLA-C alleles. Linkage disequilibrium might explain the correlated functional status among segregating V segments, but an unknown experimental factor could not be excluded. A total of 150 or so TCR beta chains were listed by the study as associated with cytomegalovirus. In vitro tests confirmed that a few of the cytomegalovirus-associated TCR beta chains recognize cytomegalovirus antigens. Most TCR sequences were observed very rarely across donors, whereas some public TCRs were present in many individuals. The presence/absence analyses assumed that sequencing depth was roughly uniform across donors, and that assumption may not be true. Most CMV-associated TCR beta chains appeared to be HLA-restricted in a later analysis, and the HLA associations seemed to be driven largely by CMV exposure. Cytomegalovirus status was reported to be diagnosed by the classifier with high specificity and sensitivity in both the original and validation cohorts. A further reported finding was that TCR beta sequences accurately predicted the HLA-A and HLA-B alleles for most subjects in the first cohort. It was suggested by the authors that the approach could potentially be generalized to other disease states and immunological phenotypes. CMV serostatus was the only immune exposure information available for the cohort. Some IMGT-functional V segments, including TRBV6-2 and TRBV6-3, could not be told apart with the 87-base-pair reads, so those segments were excluded. When HLA alleles, especially DR and DQ, strongly co-occurred, attributing TCR associations to individual alleles was difficult. Specific HLA alleles were associated with roughly 16,000 TCR beta sequences at a false discovery rate of 0.05 in a later analysis. This cohort had only TCR beta chains sequenced, and the lack of alpha or paired-chain data limited which features could be detected. Several of the top co-occurrence clusters appeared to be linked to parvovirus B19, influenza, CMV and Epstein-Barr virus, according to a later analysis. Because counts were too low, more than 15 rarely observed V segments, including chromosome 9 orphons, were excluded from the earlier analysis of 587 of the donors. A later analysis found that HLA-associated TCR beta chains were more clonally expanded and had lower generation probabilities than equally common non-associated chains. In an earlier analysis of roughly 560 of the donors, most TCR beta V segments were observed in productive rearrangements about 87% or about 30% of the time, broadly matching IMGT annotations.

The library was generated by the immunoSEQ multiplex PCR assay. For the multiplex PCR, a mixture combining 60 forward primers for TCR Vbeta segments and 13 reverse primers for TCR Jbeta segments was used. The CDR3 region of rearranged TCR beta genes was amplified from genomic DNA by a multiplex PCR assay. On the Illumina HiSeq System, the amplified TCR beta libraries were sequenced as 87-base-pair reads. The original pipeline was this. Across the roughly 600 repertoires, a later analysis counted some 80 million unique TCR beta chains, 8.5 million to 12 million of which were shared by at least two donors. A nearest-neighbor algorithm error-corrected the raw reads and collapsed the reads into unique sequences, merging closely related sequences to remove PCR and sequencing errors. CDR3 sequences were aligned to IMGT reference sequences to assign V, D and J gene segments. Each retained sequence needed at least a six-nucleotide match to both a V gene segment and a J gene segment. A rearrangement counted as productive if the CDR3 had no stop codons and remained in frame with V and J, and every other rearrangement counted as non-productive. Following IMGT convention, CDR3 was defined as the stretch from the second conserved V-encoded cysteine up to the conserved J-encoded phenylalanine. In an earlier analysis of around 570 of the donors, sequences lacking an unambiguous match to a single V gene segment were excluded. In an earlier analysis of 587 of the donors, a V segment was called functional when productive rearrangements were above 56.7%, and segregating when the standard deviation between donors exceeded 5%. A statistical classification framework was built to diagnose cytomegalovirus status from the catalog of TCR beta chain sequences. In a later analysis, V and J genes were assigned by comparing TCR nucleotide sequences against IMGT/GENE-DB human TR gene sequences. The TCRdist pipeline was used in a later analysis to assign CDR3 sequences and most-parsimonious VDJ recombination scenarios. A later analysis defined each TCR beta chain by its CDR3 amino acid sequence plus V-gene family, and excluded reads lacking a unique V-gene family. As a way to deal with suspected cross-contamination and a sequencing artifact, a later analysis dropped under 600 nucleotide sequences that were highly shared and had low generation probability. In a later analysis, a clonal expansion index was calculated for each public chain from normalized within-repertoire ranks of inferred template counts. In a later analysis, generation probabilities were computed using a VDJ recombination model fitted to out-of-frame rearrangements, and the results were checked against IGoR. A later analysis scored TCR-TCR, TCR-HLA and TCR-CMV co-occurrence with hypergeometric tests, applying a repertoire-size bias correction to TCR pairs. False discovery rates were estimated in a later analysis by permuting HLA or CMV assignments 20 times. In a later analysis, co-occurring TCRs were grouped with DBSCAN, and TCRdist sequence similarity was added when clustering was performed within HLA-allele-positive subsets. For co-occurrence clustering, repertoires with fewer than 30,000 or more than 120,000 public chains were excluded, along with about five repertoires with anomalous nucleotide sharing. This is the immuneACCESS table as TCRdb keeps it, with only in-frame sequences that have V and J called. A part of the clones is gone; compared with another copy, unresolved V genes explain less than half, and the rest is unexplained. The V and J calls and the clone size are those of that table, but D and trimming were determined from the DNA. Here the sample has about 140,000 clones; more than 75% occur a single time. The leading ten clones occupy about 2.2% of the sample.

In total, 500 to 700 healthy bone marrow donors made up the cohort. At the time of sampling, every cohort member was nominally healthy, though immune exposures that went unrecorded were likely present. The donor was CMV seronegative and was included in the group of under 450 seronegative cohort members. A peripheral blood sample was collected from each donor, and TCR beta sequencing was performed on peripheral blood mononuclear cells. Genomic DNA extraction from the blood cell samples was performed with the Qiagen DNeasy Blood Extraction Kit. Trimming accounts for 4 bases at V and 2 bases at J, while the number of junction bases matched to no gene is 15. Its CDR3 holds 17 amino acids, cysteine through phenylalanine. Only CDR3 DNA is held: 51 bases, read in frame from base 1. Per the germline V gene (reference sequence), GTSNPN is the CDR1 and SVGIG is the CDR2. Remarks on this clone: Its antigen is not yet known. The input lacks base qualities; no much larger clone sits a single base away.

Sequenced sample: PBMCs. The chain is assembled from TRBV30 and TRBJ2-7; TRBD2 agrees with 9 junctional bases. The sequence was obtained from a man aged 45-60 years in good health and CMV-seronegative. The CDR3: CAWTKGVRPSGTYEQYF. The DNA sequence is given as TGTGCCTGGACCAAAGGCGTAAGGCCTAGCGGGACCTACGAGCAGTACTTC.